The 32 T cell receptor beta chains below were found in one sample sequenced in a study of early T cells in non-severe SARS-CoV-2 infection. TCRdb reprocessed the 5' RACE reads with MiXCR, giving one entry per CDR3 protein. In the table there are about 100,000 distinct CDR3 sequences, 9% to 13% of which are singletons. Source material: whole blood. The origin of the receptors is an adult who was a healthcare worker with PCR-confirmed SARS-CoV-2 infection or an uninfected control (not recorded which).

This chain connects TRBV7-8 to TRBJ1-5; the match to TRBD1 covers 9 bases. The V segment lost 6 bases and the J segment 2 bases; nucleotides outside the gene matches: 5. The CDR3 loop spans 15 amino acids. The germline V gene has CDR1 SGHVS and CDR2 FQNEAQ. The CDR3 protein is CASRGQGIGNQPQHF. CDR3 nucleotide sequence: TGTGCCAGCAGGGGACAGGGTATTGGCAATCAGCCCCAGCATTTT.

Ten or more counts support this clonotype. Sequence at one end of the junction differs from germline and may be a read error. V gene TRBV9 combines with J gene TRBJ2-2; 10 bases fit TRBD1. Germline V gene sequence: CDR1 SGDLS, CDR2 YYNGEE. This CDR3 contains 16 residues. CDR3 nucleotides: TGTGCCAGCAGCGCCTCGGACAGGGGGAACGCCGGGGAGCTGTTTTTT. Amino acids: CASSASDRGNAGELFF.

The chain joins TRBV28 to TRBJ2-7; TRBD1 is a possible D gene (5 bases). The CDR3 runs to 11 residues. Germline lookup yields CDR1 MDHEN and CDR2 SYDVKM. Trimming removed 11 bases from V and 6 bases from J, with 14 bases in between. The CDR3 DNA sequence: TGTGCCCACAGAAAGGGGTTCGAGCAGTACTTC. As protein: CAHRKGFEQYF.

This clonotype was detected a few times. This chain links TRBV7-2 with TRBJ1-1; 7 nucleotides align to TRBD1. The CDR3 is 14 residues long. The germline V gene has CDR1 SGHTA and CDR2 FQGNSA. Germline trimming cut 5 bases from V and 4 bases from J; bases unmatched to any gene: 7. As DNA, the CDR3 is TGTGCCAGCAGCCAGGACAGGTACCCCACTGAAGCTTTCTTT. Residues: CASSQDRYPTEAFF.

This clonotype was seen at least ten times. The chain recombines TRBV30 with TRBJ2-1, with 9 bases fitting TRBD2. Germline CDR1 is GTSNPN and CDR2 is SVGIG (reference sequence). This CDR3 has 15 amino acids. V dropped 5 bases and J dropped 4; count of bases not matched to a gene: 9. The CDR3 region is CAWDWASGVYNEQFF. CDR3 sequence (DNA): TGTGCCTGGGATTGGGCTAGCGGGGTATACAATGAGCAGTTCTTC.

The chain recombines TRBV29-1 with TRBJ2-4; D is possibly TRBD2 (5 bases). The CDR3 runs to 15 residues. CDR1 and CDR2 from the germline V gene are SQVTM and ANQGSEA. Trimming left V 7 bases short and J 0 bases short, with 16 bases between. The CDR3 sequence is CSAETFGLAKNIQYF. CDR3 bases: TGCAGCGCCGAGACGTTTGGACTAGCCAAAAACATTCAGTACTTC.

The chain has TRBV10-3 and TRBJ1-1; D is unclear. Deletions cut 3 bases from V and 2 bases from J, with 10 bases between. CDR3 size: 14 residues. CDR1 is ENHRY and CDR2 is SYGVKD in the germline V gene. The CDR3 reads CAISDGLQNTEAFF. CDR3 coding DNA: TGTGCCATCAGTGATGGGCTCCAAAACACTGAAGCTTTCTTT.

The DNA of the CDR3 is TGTGCCATCACCCCCGGACAGGGAGGCAATGAGCAGTTCTTC. It yields the protein CAITPGQGGNEQFF. This chain connects TRBV10-3 to TRBJ2-1; 8 positions match TRBD1. This CDR3 is built from 14 residues. The ends lost 7 bases at V and 6 bases at J; junction bases unmatched: 8. Germline V gives CDR1 ENHRY, CDR2 SYGVKD.

The chain carries TRBV29-1 and TRBJ2-7; unclear D gene. The CDR3 has 13 residues. Germline V gene sequence: CDR1 SQVTM, CDR2 ANQGSEA. V was pared by 2 bases and J by 3 bases, with 11 bases between. The DNA of the CDR3 is TGCAGCGTTGAACCCCTACCGGGCTACGAGCAGTACTTC. Its translation: CSVEPLPGYEQYF.

In its sample, this clonotype was seen a few times. This chain uses TRBV14 with TRBJ1-1; tentative D call: TRBD1 (6 bases). V lost 2 bases to trimming and J lost 1 base, with 11 bases between them. Germline V CDR1 and CDR2: SGHDN, FVKESK. The CDR3 spans 15 residues. CDR3 sequence: CASSQTRGWNTEAFF. The CDR3 DNA is TGTGCCAGCAGCCAAACCAGGGGTTGGAACACTGAAGCTTTCTTT.

This clonotype was recorded many times. The J gene is TRBJ2-7, the V gene TRBV20-1; 9 positions agree with TRBD1. Germline CDR1 DFQATT, CDR2 SNEGSKA (reference sequence). With V trimmed by 7 bases and J by 5 bases, 6 bases remained unmatched. The CDR3 is made up of 12 amino acids. The CDR3 region has the DNA TGCAGTGGGGGACAGGGAGGAGACGAGCAGTACTTC. Protein product: CSGGQGGDEQYF.

This chain links TRBV3-1 with TRBJ2-1; the match to TRBD2 covers 16 bases. With 5 bases clipped from V and 8 bases from J, the junction kept 6 bases outside the gene matches. This CDR3 has 16 residues. Germline CDR1 is LGHDT and CDR2 is YNNKEL (reference sequence). The CDR3 nucleotides read TGTGCCAGCAGCGGGACTAGCGGGGGGGCTAGTCATGAGCAGTTCTTC. It translates to CASSGTSGGASHEQFF.

This clonotype has a count of ten or more. V is TRBV12-3 or TRBV12-4 and J is TRBJ1-5; D gene unclear. The CDR3 contains 13 residues. Trimming shortened V by 1 base and J by 7 bases, and 8 bases separated the two germline ends. CDR3 region: CASSLDPRQPQHF. In DNA, the CDR3 is TGTGCCAGCAGTTTAGACCCCCGCCAGCCCCAGCATTTT.

This clonotype was recorded at least ten times. This chain joins TRBV6-6 and TRBJ2-1; 11 bases agree with TRBD1. Germline loops: CDR1 MNHNY, CDR2 SVGAGI (reference sequence). The CDR3 spans 17 residues. Losses at the gene ends were 1 base for V and 7 bases for J; bases not matched to a gene: 9. DNA for the CDR3: TGTGCCAGCAGTTACTTAAGCGGGACAGGGGGACGGAATGAGCAGTTCTTC. Amino acids: CASSYLSGTGGRNEQFF.

J is TRBJ1-2 and V is TRBV29-1, with 7 bases lining up with TRBD1. CDR3 length: 12 residues. The germline V gene encodes CDR1 SQVTM and CDR2 ANQGSEA. Trimming cost V 6 bases and J 4 bases; bases outside gene matches: 5. Here the CDR3 DNA reads TGCAGCGTCGACAGGGAAACCTATGGCTACACCTTC. Its protein is CSVDRETYGYTF.

This clonotype was recorded at least ten times. The chain combines TRBV5-1 with TRBJ2-1; no clear D gene. Trimming removed 3 bases at V and 7 bases at J, with 17 bases between. Germline assignment: CDR1 SGHRS and CDR2 YFSETQ. The CDR3 extends over 15 amino acids. CDR3 loop: CASSSDGDVRNEQFF. In DNA form, the CDR3 reads TGCGCCAGCAGCTCGGACGGAGACGTGAGAAATGAGCAGTTCTTC.

CDR3 bases: TGCGCCAGCCCCAGGGGGGACAGGGACACAGATACGCAGTATTTT. Translating it yields CASPRGDRDTDTQYF. The J gene is TRBJ2-3, the V gene TRBV5-1; 9 bases are a match to TRBD1. J gave up 2 bases and V 7 bases, and 8 bases lay outside the gene matches. Germline CDR1 reads SGHRS; CDR2 reads YFSETQ. This CDR3 is built from 15 residues.

The V and J genes are TRBV3-1 and TRBJ2-7; maybe TRBD2 (5 bases). The CDR3 sequence is 13 residues long. Trimming removed 1 base from V and 6 bases from J, with 10 bases in between. Germline CDR1 is LGHDT and CDR2 is YNNKEL (reference sequence). The DNA of the CDR3 is TGTGCCAGCAGCCAAGTTCGGGGTTCCGAGCAGTACTTC. This sequence encodes CASSQVRGSEQYF.

The chain uses TRBV7-2 and TRBJ1-1, with D perhaps matching TRBD1 (6 bases). The CDR3 has 15 residues. Trimming cost V 4 bases and J 6 bases, with 18 bases left between them. Germline CDR1 is SGHTA and CDR2 is FQGNSA. The CDR3: CASSSTGHLGAEAFF. CDR3 in DNA: TGTGCCAGCAGCTCCACAGGGCACTTAGGCGCTGAAGCTTTCTTT. Together with reference TRBV7-2 and TRBJ1-1, the CDR3 gives the full variable domain: GAGVSQSPSNKVTEKGKDVELRCDPISGHTALYWYRQSLGQGLEFLIYFQGNSAPDKSGLPSDRFSAERTGGSVSTLTIQRTQQEDSAVYLCASSSTGHLGAEAFFGQGTRLTVV.

V and J are TRBV25-1 and TRBJ2-1, with 10 positions matching TRBD2. The V gene's germline CDR1 is MGHDK and CDR2 SYGVNS. After removal of 7 bases from V and 3 bases from J, the junction contained 3 bases not matched to a gene. The CDR3 consists of 14 residues. The CDR3 protein is CASTPSGSYNEQFF. The CDR3 DNA follows: TGTGCCAGCACCCCTAGCGGGAGCTACAATGAGCAGTTCTTC.

This clonotype was detected a few times. The V and J genes are TRBV6-5 and TRBJ2-7; 10 bases align to TRBD2. This CDR3 region has 16 residues. V shed 5 bases and J 3 bases; nucleotides not matched to a gene: 10. CDR1 and CDR2 from the germline V gene are MNHEY and SVGAGI. The CDR3 region has the DNA TGTGCCAGCAGTCAGCTCTTACTAGCGGGGTTCTACGAGCAGTACTTC. It specifies CASSQLLLAGFYEQYF.

This clonotype was counted a few times. This chain connects TRBV7-2 to TRBJ1-1; D uncertain. Germline CDR1 reads SGHTA; CDR2 reads FQGNSA. Trimming cost V 1 base and J 5 bases, with 8 bases left between them. This CDR3 is 13 amino acids long. Here the CDR3 reads CASSLGPPTEAFF. DNA of the CDR3: TGTGCCAGCAGCTTAGGCCCCCCGACTGAAGCTTTCTTT.

This clonotype came up a few times. The V and J genes are TRBV7-2 and TRBJ1-2; no reliable D call. This CDR3 spans 13 amino acids. V lost 3 bases to trimming and J lost 4 bases, with 9 bases between them. The germline CDR1 and CDR2 sequences are SGHTA and FQGNSA. In nucleotides, the CDR3 is TGTGCCAGCAGCTTCGAACTTTTCTATGGCTACACCTTC. It is translated as CASSFELFYGYTF.

Note on this clonotype: This sequence may be a read error, since a much larger clone differs from it by one base. The chain is built from TRBV12-3 or TRBV12-4 and TRBJ2-1; TRBD2 aligns across 11 bases. The CDR3 is made up of 15 amino acids. CDR3 nucleotide sequence: TGTGGCAGCAGTTCCACTAGCGGGAGAAAAAATGAGCAGTTCTTC. Protein: CGSSSTSGRKNEQFF.

V gene TRBV20-1 combines with J gene TRBJ1-6; D unresolved. The germline V gene encodes CDR1 DFQATT and CDR2 SNEGSKA (reference sequence). The V gene lost 1 base and the J gene lost 0 bases, with 13 bases spanning the gap. This CDR3 has 17 residues. Here the CDR3 reads CSARGSRESSYNSPLHF. The CDR3 coding sequence is TGCAGTGCTAGAGGCTCAAGGGAGAGCTCCTATAATTCACCCCTCCACTTT.

This clonotype was counted a few times. The chain employs TRBV11-3 and TRBJ2-7; 8 nucleotides align to TRBD1. CDR1 is SGHNT and CDR2 is YENEEA in the germline V gene. V gave up 5 bases and J gave up 4 bases; unmatched junction bases: 10. The CDR3 has 15 residues. The chain's CDR3 is CASSGGTGPPYEQYF. The CDR3 DNA reads TGTGCCAGCAGCGGGGGGACAGGTCCCCCGTACGAGCAGTACTTC.

This clonotype was found a few times. This chain uses TRBV20-1 with TRBJ2-7; TRBD1 agrees at 11 bases. With 3 bases clipped from V and 3 bases from J, the junction kept 1 base outside the gene matches. The CDR3 extends over 13 amino acids. Looked up from germline, CDR1 is DFQATT and CDR2 is SNEGSKA (reference sequence). CDR3 residues: CSARGQGGYEQYF. In DNA form, the CDR3 reads TGCAGTGCTAGGGGACAGGGGGGCTACGAGCAGTACTTC.

This clonotype showed up many times. The V and J genes are TRBV11-2 and TRBJ2-5; D is uncertain. The germline CDR1 and CDR2 sequences are SGHAT and FQNNGV. Trimming took 0 bases from V and 5 from J, leaving 4 bases between them. The length of the CDR3 is 12 residues. CDR3 bases: TGTGCCAGCAGCTTAGATCAGGAGACCCAGTACTTC. Translating gives CASSLDQETQYF.

This clonotype was counted many times. The rearrangement joins TRBV30 to TRBJ2-1; 9 bases match TRBD2. There are 16 residues in the CDR3. Germline V gives CDR1 GTSNPN, CDR2 SVGIG (reference sequence). Trimming at V came to 0 bases and at J to 7 bases, leaving 10 bases not matched to a gene. In nucleotides, the CDR3 is TGTGCCTGGAGTGTAATGGGCGGGGGGGCCGCAAATGAGCAGTTCTTC. Translating it yields CAWSVMGGGAANEQFF. The variable domain in full, completed from reference TRBV30 and TRBJ2-1, reads SQTIHQWPATLVQPVGSPLSLECTVEGTSNPNLYWYRQAAGRGLQLLFYSVGIGQISSEVPQNLSASRPQDRQFILSSKKLLLSDSGFYLCAWSVMGGGAANEQFFGPGTRLTVL.

This clonotype has a handful of counts. The chain combines TRBV12-5 with TRBJ2-2; the match to TRBD2 covers 7 bases. This CDR3 has 18 amino acids. Unmatched junction bases numbered 16, after V lost 4 bases and J lost 5 bases. Germline V lookup: CDR1 LGHNT, CDR2 FRNRAP. The CDR3 is CASGSGPQGRAATGELFF. The CDR3 nucleotides read TGTGCTAGTGGTTCCGGTCCCCAAGGGAGGGCTGCAACCGGGGAGCTGTTTTTT. The full variable domain, with the rest looked up from reference TRBV12-5 and TRBJ2-2, is DARVTQTPRHKVTEMGQEVTMRCQPILGHNTVFWYRQTMMQGLELLAYFRNRAPLDDSGMPKDRFSAEMPDATLATLKIQPSEPRDSAVYFCASGSGPQGRAATGELFFGEGSRLTVL.

The sample holds a few counts of this clonotype. The chain employs TRBV29-1 and TRBJ2-1, with a weak D call TRBD2 (5 bases). V gave up 7 bases and J gave up 14 bases, with 24 bases separating them. Germline-derived CDR1 and CDR2 are SQVTM and ANQGSEA. The CDR3 loop spans 13 amino acids. The CDR3 protein is CSARAIEGKLKFF. Written as DNA, the CDR3 is TGCAGCGCTAGGGCTATCGAGGGAAAGTTGAAGTTCTTC.

This clonotype was recorded at least ten times. The rearrangement joins TRBV10-3 to TRBJ1-5; no clear D gene. CDR1 is ENHRY and CDR2 is SYGVKD in the germline V gene. With 0 bases removed from V and 4 bases from J, the gap between germline ends came to 4 bases. CDR3 length equals 13 residues. CDR3 sequence (DNA): TGTGCCATCAGTGAGTCGCTAAATCAGCCCCAGCATTTT. This translates into CAISESLNQPQHF.